These T cell receptor beta chains were read from a single sample in a study of human CD4 T cells and Enterobacteriaceae. Libraries were prepared by immunoSEQ multiplex PCR; TCRdb keeps only in-frame clonotypes and omits some of them. Seen here are 25,000 to 30,000 clones, approximately 84% observed once, and the top ten hold approximately 1.7%. The specimen was memory CD4+ T cells from blood. These receptors were taken from a human donor in good health. The CDR3 runs from the conserved cysteine through the conserved F or W. A D gene is named only where the DNA matches it firmly. Expanded clones are given a class, and other clones once, few, many or no size at all.

d_call: -; clone_size: few; v_call: TRBV28; j_call: TRBJ1-5; cdr3_nt: TGTGCCAGCTCCCGGGCGGCTCGCAGCCCCCAGCATTTT; cdr3_aa: CASSRAARSPQHF
d_call: -; clone_size: -; v_call: TRBV2; j_call: TRBJ2-3; cdr3_nt: TGTGCCAGCAGACCCCCGGGACTCCGTTCAGATACGCAGTATTTT; cdr3_aa: CASRPPGLRSDTQYF
d_call: -; clone_size: -; v_call: TRBV27; j_call: TRBJ2-7; cdr3_nt: TGTGCCAGCAGCTTATCCGCCGACAGCTACGAGCAGTACTTC; cdr3_aa: CASSLSADSYEQYF
d_call: -; clone_size: -; v_call: TRBV7-2; j_call: TRBJ2-6; cdr3_nt: TGTGCCAGCAGTAAAGGCGTCTCCGAGGCCAACGTCCTGACTTTC; cdr3_aa: CASSKGVSEANVLTF
d_call: TRBD1; clone_size: -; v_call: TRBV19; j_call: TRBJ2-1; cdr3_nt: TGTGCCAGTATGTCGGGACAGGCCCCAAACAATGAGCAGTTCTTC; cdr3_aa: CASMSGQAPNNEQFF
d_call: -; clone_size: -; v_call: TRBV11-3; j_call: TRBJ1-1; cdr3_nt: TGTGCCAGCAGCCCCGGCCGGGGGCCGAACACTGAAGCTTTCTTT; cdr3_aa: CASSPGRGPNTEAFF
d_call: TRBD1; clone_size: -; v_call: TRBV11-2; j_call: TRBJ2-7; cdr3_nt: TGTGCCAGCAGCTCGCTACAGGGGGCGTCGGGGGAGCAGTACTTC; cdr3_aa: CASSSLQGASGEQYF
d_call: TRBD2; clone_size: few; v_call: TRBV4-1; j_call: TRBJ2-1; cdr3_nt: TGCGCCAGCAGCCAAGAGGGGCGGGGGTACAATGAGCAGTTCTTC; cdr3_aa: CASSQEGRGYNEQFF
d_call: -; clone_size: -; v_call: TRBV28; j_call: TRBJ1-1; cdr3_nt: TGTGCCAGCAGCCGAATGACAACTGAAGCTTTCTTT; cdr3_aa: CASSRMTTEAFF
d_call: TRBD1; clone_size: -; v_call: TRBV28; j_call: TRBJ2-5; cdr3_nt: TGTGCCAGCAGGCGACAGGGGTCTAAGACCCAGTACTTC; cdr3_aa: CASRRQGSKTQYF
d_call: -; clone_size: once; v_call: TRBV5-5; j_call: TRBJ1-2; cdr3_nt: TGTGCCAGCAGCTTGGTGGGGGCGGGCTATGGCTACACCTTC; cdr3_aa: CASSLVGAGYGYTF
d_call: -; clone_size: -; v_call: TRBV5-5; j_call: TRBJ1-1; cdr3_nt: TGTGCCCTGTCGTTGGGGGTAAACACTGAAGCTTTCTTT; cdr3_aa: CALSLGVNTEAFF
d_call: TRBD1; clone_size: -; v_call: TRBV7-3; j_call: TRBJ1-5; cdr3_nt: TGTGCCAGCAGCTTAACGCAGGCCCAGGGGGCGCTGGGTCAGCCCCAGCATTTT; cdr3_aa: CASSLTQAQGALGQPQHF
d_call: -; clone_size: -; v_call: TRBV7-9; j_call: TRBJ2-5; cdr3_nt: TGTGCCAGCAGCTTAGGGCATCGGGGAACCCAAGAGACCCAGTACTTC; cdr3_aa: CASSLGHRGTQETQYF
d_call: -; clone_size: few; v_call: TRBV5-1; j_call: TRBJ2-1; cdr3_nt: TGCGCCAGCAGCTTGGCCGGTTCGGGCCCAGGGGGGGATGAGCAGTTCTTC; cdr3_aa: CASSLAGSGPGGDEQFF
d_call: TRBD2; clone_size: -; v_call: TRBV9; j_call: TRBJ2-1; cdr3_nt: TGTGCCAGCAGCGTAGTTAGAATTGGTAGCGGGAGGGCGTATGAGCAGTTCTTC; cdr3_aa: CASSVVRIGSGRAYEQFF
d_call: -; clone_size: -; v_call: TRBV14; j_call: TRBJ2-7; cdr3_nt: TGTGCCAGCAGCCAAGCTGGCCAGCGGGCCTACGAGCAGTACTTC; cdr3_aa: CASSQAGQRAYEQYF
d_call: -; clone_size: once; v_call: TRBV15; j_call: TRBJ2-1; cdr3_nt: TGTGCCACCAGCTTTCCAGACAGGAGCTCCTACAATGAGCAGTTCTTC; cdr3_aa: CATSFPDRSSYNEQFF
d_call: -; clone_size: -; v_call: TRBV9; j_call: TRBJ1-3; cdr3_nt: TGTGCCAGCAGCGTAGGTTATGCCAAGGATGGAAACACCATATATTTT; cdr3_aa: CASSVGYAKDGNTIYF
d_call: -; clone_size: -; v_call: TRBV5-4; j_call: TRBJ2-1; cdr3_nt: TGTGCCAGCAGCTTTATTAATGAGCAGTTCTTC; cdr3_aa: CASSFINEQFF
d_call: -; clone_size: once; v_call: TRBV7-8; j_call: TRBJ2-5; cdr3_nt: TGTGCCAGCAGCTTATTGGGGGAGACCCAGTACTTC; cdr3_aa: CASSLLGETQYF
d_call: TRBD2; clone_size: few; v_call: TRBV6-6; j_call: TRBJ2-2; cdr3_nt: TGTGCCAGCAGGCCGGGACTACTATCGACCGGGGAGCTGTTTTTT; cdr3_aa: CASRPGLLSTGELFF
d_call: -; clone_size: -; v_call: TRBV15; j_call: TRBJ2-5; cdr3_nt: TGTGCCACCAGCAGAGAGGGCAGGGCCAATCAAGAGACCCAGTACTTC; cdr3_aa: CATSREGRANQETQYF
d_call: -; clone_size: few; v_call: TRBV5-1; j_call: TRBJ1-1; cdr3_nt: TGCGCCAGCAGGGCCTGGGGGGACACTGAAGCTTTCTTT; cdr3_aa: CASRAWGDTEAFF
d_call: TRBD1; clone_size: medium-sized; v_call: TRBV7-2; j_call: TRBJ2-5; cdr3_nt: TGTGCCAGCAGCTATGACAGGGAAGAGACCCAGTACTTC; cdr3_aa: CASSYDREETQYF
d_call: -; clone_size: -; v_call: TRBV5-1; j_call: TRBJ2-7; cdr3_nt: TGCGCCAGCAGCTTTTCGAGGGAATCCTACGAGCAGTACTTC; cdr3_aa: CASSFSRESYEQYF
d_call: -; clone_size: -; v_call: TRBV11-2; j_call: TRBJ1-1; cdr3_nt: TGTGCCAGCAGCCTGTATTTGGGAACTGAAGCTTTCTTT; cdr3_aa: CASSLYLGTEAFF
d_call: -; clone_size: -; v_call: TRBV6-1; j_call: TRBJ2-7; cdr3_nt: TGTGCCAGCATTGGGGGCCCCTACGAGCAGTACTTC; cdr3_aa: CASIGGPYEQYF
d_call: -; clone_size: -; v_call: TRBV28; j_call: TRBJ1-5; cdr3_nt: TGTGCCAGCAGTTCCCCGACGAGTGGCAATCAGCCCCAGCATTTT; cdr3_aa: CASSSPTSGNQPQHF
d_call: -; clone_size: few; v_call: TRBV28; j_call: TRBJ1-4; cdr3_nt: TGTGCCAGCAACGGGCAGAATAATGAAAAACTGTTTTTT; cdr3_aa: CASNGQNNEKLFF
d_call: -; clone_size: -; v_call: TRBV2; j_call: TRBJ2-2; cdr3_nt: TGTGCCAGCAGGACCGGGACTCGGGGGACCGGGGAGCTGTTTTTT; cdr3_aa: CASRTGTRGTGELFF
d_call: -; clone_size: -; v_call: TRBV10-3; j_call: TRBJ2-3; cdr3_nt: TGTGCCATCAGTGAGTCGACGGGACGAGTAGTAGATACGCAGTATTTT; cdr3_aa: CAISESTGRVVDTQYF
d_call: -; clone_size: -; v_call: TRBV7-9; j_call: TRBJ1-2; cdr3_nt: TGTGCCAGCAGCTTAGGTCCGAGTTTTAACTATGGCTACACCTTC; cdr3_aa: CASSLGPSFNYGYTF
d_call: -; clone_size: -; v_call: TRBV19; j_call: TRBJ2-2; cdr3_nt: TGTGCCAGTAGTCAAGACACCGGGGAGCTGTTTTTT; cdr3_aa: CASSQDTGELFF
d_call: TRBD2; clone_size: once; v_call: TRBV7-3; j_call: TRBJ2-1; cdr3_nt: TGTGCCAGCAGCTCCCAAGCTGGAGCGGGAGGGGTCAATGAGCAGTTCTTC; cdr3_aa: CASSSQAGAGGVNEQFF
d_call: TRBD2; clone_size: -; v_call: TRBV5-4; j_call: TRBJ2-1; cdr3_nt: TGTGCCAGCAGCTTGGTTTTAGCGGGATACAATGAGCAGTTCTTC; cdr3_aa: CASSLVLAGYNEQFF
d_call: -; clone_size: -; v_call: TRBV27; j_call: TRBJ1-3; cdr3_nt: TGTGCCAGCAGCTACCAAGCAGGGGTGGGAAACACCATATATTTT; cdr3_aa: CASSYQAGVGNTIYF
d_call: TRBD1; clone_size: -; v_call: TRBV11-1; j_call: TRBJ2-6; cdr3_nt: TGTGCCAGCGCGACGTACAGGGGCCTTAGCTCTGGGGCCAACGTCCTGACTTTC; cdr3_aa: CASATYRGLSSGANVLTF
d_call: -; clone_size: -; v_call: TRBV10-1; j_call: TRBJ1-6; cdr3_nt: TGCGCCAGCAGTGCCGAGGGGTATTCACCCCTCCACTTT; cdr3_aa: CASSAEGYSPLHF
d_call: TRBD2; clone_size: -; v_call: TRBV7-2; j_call: TRBJ2-1; cdr3_nt: TGTGCCAGCAGCTCCCCCGGACTAGCGTCCCCTTTAGCCTACAATGAGCAGTTCTTC; cdr3_aa: CASSSPGLASPLAYNEQFF
d_call: -; clone_size: -; v_call: TRBV2; j_call: TRBJ1-1; cdr3_nt: TGTGCCAGCAGTGAAAGTCTCGGCAGCATGAACACTGAAGCTTTCTTT; cdr3_aa: CASSESLGSMNTEAFF
d_call: TRBD1; clone_size: once; v_call: TRBV7-9; j_call: TRBJ2-5; cdr3_nt: TGTGCCAGCAGCCTACCACGGACAGGGCAAGAGACCCAGTACTTC; cdr3_aa: CASSLPRTGQETQYF
d_call: TRBD1; clone_size: -; v_call: TRBV9; j_call: TRBJ1-1; cdr3_nt: TGTGCCAGCAGCGTAGCCCTCCCCTCCGCCGGGACAGGGAGGACTGAAGCTTTCTTT; cdr3_aa: CASSVALPSAGTGRTEAFF